This record covers a single TCR beta chain. The antigen remains unidentified. A junction end diverges from the germline sequence, so it may reflect a read error. These data belong to a study of cytomegalovirus exposure and HLA in healthy donors. Study-wide results and caveats: Per published reports, the classifier diagnosed cytomegalovirus status with high specificity and sensitivity. Information on immune exposure was restricted to one variable (CMV serostatus). The analysis excluded some indistinguishable V segments, including TRBV6-2 and TRBV6-3.

PCR amplification relied on 60 Vbeta primers (plus 13 Jbeta primers). Sequencing used immunoSEQ multiplex PCR; TCRdb keeps in-frame clones, though not all of them. The repertoire holds some 180,000 clones, with roughly 78% as singletons. CDR3 size: 15 residues. From germline, CDR1 is SSHAT and CDR2 FNYEAQ (reference sequence). The sequenced sample consisted of PBMCs. V and J are TRBV7-7 and TRBJ2-5; 8 bases map to TRBD1. This clonotype originated in a woman in her thirties in good health and CMV-seronegative. The CDR3 DNA reads TGTGCTAGCAGCTTAGACAGGGGTCGGCAAGAGACCCAGTACTTC. This sequence encodes CASSLDRGRQETQYF.